These 11 T cell receptor beta chains share one sample of origin, sequenced in a study of blood T cells in healthy people across ages. A second PCR, run for about 7 to 11 cycles, used a sample-barcoded 5' primer plus a J-beta primer mix. Each CDR3 protein gets one entry after TCRdb re-called the 5' RACE reads with MiXCR. The sample lists 1.5 million to 2 million distinct CDR3 sequences; over 25% were seen once. Sequencing was done on a sample of blood. The receptors originated from a woman under 40 in good health.

This clonotype was observed many times. J is TRBJ1-2 and V is TRBV29-1, with a tentative D call TRBD1 (6 bases). Trimming pared 5 bases from V and 8 bases from J, leaving 18 bases between. Germline CDR1 and CDR2: SQVTM and ANQGSEA. This CDR3 contains 13 residues. The CDR3 DNA is TGCAGCGTTCGTACAGGGATCTCGGAGGGCTACACCTTC. Translating gives CSVRTGISEGYTF.

This clonotype showed up just a few times. The chain joins TRBV19 to TRBJ2-7; D is possibly TRBD1 (6 bases). The CDR3 sequence is 15 residues long. CDR1 is LNHDA and CDR2 is SQIVND in the germline V gene (reference sequence). The V and J ends lost 0 bases and 5 bases respectively, with 14 bases between them. CDR3 loop: CASSIDGRGPNEQYF. Written as DNA, the CDR3 is TGTGCCAGTAGTATAGATGGCAGGGGCCCCAACGAGCAGTACTTC. Full variable domain (rest looked up from reference TRBV19 and TRBJ2-7): DGGITQSPKYLFRKEGQNVTLSCEQNLNHDAMYWYRQDPGQGLRLIYYSQIVNDFQKGDIAEGYSVSREKKESFPLTVTSAQKNPTAFYLCASSIDGRGPNEQYFGPGTRLTVT.

J is TRBJ1-5 and V is TRBV11-2; 7 nucleotides align to TRBD1. Per the germline V gene, CDR1 is SGHAT and CDR2 is FQNNGV. The CDR3 is 15 residues long. Germline trimming cut 1 base from V and 7 bases from J; bases unmatched to any gene: 7. The CDR3 bases are TGTGCCAGCAGCTTAGGAGACAGGGTAATGCAGCCCCAGCATTTT. This translates into CASSLGDRVMQPQHF.

This clonotype has only a few counts. The rearrangement links TRBV29-1 to TRBJ2-1; 10 bases fit TRBD1. The CDR3 runs to 12 residues. Trimming cost V 4 bases and J 10 bases; bases outside gene matches: 4. Per germline, CDR1 SQVTM and CDR2 ANQGSEA. The CDR3 nucleotides are TGCAGCGTTGGACAGGGGGCGCGGGAGCAGTTCTTC. Translation gives CSVGQGAREQFF.

This clonotype was observed a handful of times. The chain recombines TRBV28 with TRBJ1-2; D gene unclear. V lost 6 bases, J lost 4 bases, and 12 bases lay in between. Germline assignment: CDR1 MDHEN and CDR2 SYDVKM. The CDR3 runs to 13 residues. CDR3 amino acids: CASSIDTSYGYTF. In DNA form, the CDR3 reads TGTGCCAGCAGCATTGACACCTCCTATGGCTACACCTTC.

The V gene is TRBV30, the J gene TRBJ1-1; 8 bases agree with TRBD1. After removal of 8 bases from V and 4 bases from J, the junction contained 9 bases not matched to a gene. Germline CDR1 reads GTSNPN; CDR2 reads SVGIG (reference sequence). This CDR3 has 13 amino acids. CDR3 in amino acids: CALDRGASTEAFF. As DNA, the CDR3 is TGTGCCCTCGACAGGGGAGCCTCCACTGAAGCTTTCTTT.

The chain links TRBV25-1 to TRBJ2-1, with D uncertain. CDR1 is MGHDK and CDR2 is SYGVNS in the germline V gene. Trimming took 2 bases from V and 8 from J, leaving 13 bases between them. The CDR3 covers 14 residues. CDR3 in DNA: TGTGCCAGCAGTGAACAGTCTAGTAAGGATGAGCAGTTCTTC. It codes for CASSEQSSKDEQFF. The entire variable domain, with the rest obtained from reference TRBV25-1 and TRBJ2-1, is as follows: EADIYQTPRYLVIGTGKKITLECSQTMGHDKMYWYQQDPGMELHLIHYSYGVNSTEKGDLSSESTVSRIRTEHFPLTLESARPSHTSQYLCASSEQSSKDEQFFGPGTRLTVL.

Only one count was recorded for this clonotype. The V and J genes are TRBV11-2 and TRBJ1-1; tentatively, D is TRBD1 (5 bases). With 7 bases removed from V and 6 bases from J, the gap between germline ends came to 18 bases. Germline CDR1 SGHAT, CDR2 FQNNGV. The CDR3 runs 14 residues. CDR3 coding DNA: TGTGCCAGCAACAGGACACGACAGACCCCTGAAGCTTTCTTT. Its translation: CASNRTRQTPEAFF.

The rearrangement joins TRBV6-2 or TRBV6-3 to TRBJ2-2; D remains ambiguous. The CDR3 contains 9 residues. V was shortened by 11 bases and J by 5 bases, with 3 bases between the two germline ends. Germline assignment: CDR1 MNHEY and CDR2 SVGEGT. CDR3 loop: CAWTGELFF. The CDR3 nucleotides read TGTGCCTGGACCGGGGAGCTGTTTTTT.

V gene TRBV18 combines with J gene TRBJ1-2; possibly TRBD1 for D (6 bases). V gave up 6 bases and J gave up 5 bases, with 13 bases separating them. CDR3 length: 13 residues. Germline loops: CDR1 KGHSH, CDR2 LQKENI. The CDR3 DNA is TGTGCCAGCTCCCGCGGGACATTTTATGGCTACACCTTC. It encodes CASSRGTFYGYTF.

The chain joins TRBV29-1 to TRBJ1-2; 7 bases align to TRBD1. In germline, CDR1 is SQVTM, CDR2 ANQGSEA. The CDR3 runs to 14 residues. The V and J ends lost 6 bases and 8 bases, in that order; junction bases with no gene match: 15. DNA of the CDR3: TGCAGCGTGGATACATACAGGGGAACAGGAGGCTACACCTTC. Translated: CSVDTYRGTGGYTF. The full variable domain, its missing parts supplied by reference TRBV29-1 and TRBJ1-2, is SAVISQKPSRDICQRGTSLTIQCQVDSQVTMMFWYRQQPGQSLTLIATANQGSEATYESGFVIDKFPISRPNLTFSTLTVSNMSPEDSSIYLCSVDTYRGTGGYTFGSGTRLTVV.